Shown below are 29 T cell receptor beta chains from a single sample sequenced in a study of T cell clonality in common variable immunodeficiency. Study findings and constraints: Common variable immunodeficiency TCR beta sequences reportedly had fewer deletions and N-nucleotide insertions.

Assay used: immunoSEQ multiplex PCR; TCRdb lists only in-frame clones, some missing. This record lists some 12,000 clones, none seen once only, and the top ten clones contain 7.1%. Their target antigens are unknown. The sequencing input was peripheral blood mononuclear cells. These receptors were collected from a human donor with common variable immunodeficiency.

This clone has only a few counts. The observed sequence ends 3 residues before the CDR3 terminus, with the missing tail filled in from the germline J gene. The chain combines TRBV5-3 with TRBJ2-1; 9 bases map to TRBD2. TRBV5-3 is labeled an ORF, and its function is uncertain. This CDR3 has 15 amino acids. V lost 1 base, J lost 1 base, and 0 bases stayed unmatched. The CDR3 region is CARSLTSGSYNEQFF. The sequenced part of the CDR3 DNA is TGTGCCAGAAGCTTGACTAGCGGGTCCTACAATGAG.

In this sample, this clone turned up a few times. The sequenced fragment ends 3 residues before the CDR3 boundary, so the rest is inferred from the germline J gene. V gene TRBV2 combines with J gene TRBJ2-7; 8 bases line up with TRBD2. J was trimmed by 2 bases and V by 6 bases; bases with no gene match: 6. This CDR3 has 14 amino acids. Germline V gene lookup returns CDR1 SNHLY and CDR2 FYNNEI. Partial CDR3 DNA: TGTGCCAGCAGACGGGTCGGGGGGGCCTACGAG. Amino acid sequence: CASRRVGGAYE. The whole CDR3 region reads CASRRVGGAYEQYF.

Regarding this clone: The read ends 3 residues early relative to the CDR3; the germline J gene fills the gap. The chain is built from TRBV6-2 or TRBV6-3 and TRBJ1-5, with D perhaps TRBD1 (5 bases). V lost 5 bases to trimming and J lost 7 bases, with 24 bases between them. Germline loops: CDR1 MNHEY, CDR2 SVGEGT. The CDR3 consists of 17 residues. The CDR3 region is CASSTPEDTELGQPQHF. CDR3 DNA (partial): TGTGCCAGCAGTACCCCGGAGGACACCGAACTCGGGCAGCCC.

This clone was found a few times. The read halts 3 residues ahead of the CDR3 end, with the missing end drawn from the germline J gene. The chain joins TRBV7-2 to TRBJ2-1, with TRBD1 as a possible D gene (6 bases). The ends were cut back, 0 bases at V and 0 bases at J, with 9 bases in the middle. The CDR3 totals 16 residues. CDR1 and CDR2 (germline): SGHTA, FQGNSA. The covered CDR3 bases are TGTGCCAGCAGCTTAGCGGGGGCCTCCTCCTACAATGAG. This encodes CASSLAGASSYNE. The CDR3 as a whole reads CASSLAGASSYNEQFF. Drawing the rest from reference TRBV7-2 and TRBJ2-1, the complete variable domain is GAGVSQSPSNKVTEKGKDVELRCDPISGHTALYWYRQSLGQGLEFLIYFQGNSAPDKSGLPSDRFSAERTGGSVSTLTIQRTQQEDSAVYLCASSLAGASSYNEQFFGPGTRLTVL.

Worth noting for this clone: The CDR3 end lies 3 residues beyond the end of the read and is filled in from the germline J gene. The rearrangement joins TRBV2 to TRBJ1-2; 9 bases align to TRBD1. The CDR3 has 15 amino acids. V was clipped by 1 base and J by 5 bases; unmatched bases: 5. Germline-derived CDR1 and CDR2 are SNHLY and FYNNEI. The CDR3 bases that were read are TGTGCCAGCAGTGAAGAGGGACAGGGTATTTATGGC. Translation gives CASSEEGQGIYG. The full CDR3 protein reads CASSEEGQGIYGYTF. Based on the CDR3 plus reference TRBV2 and TRBJ1-2, the full variable domain is EPEVTQTPSHQVTQMGQEVILRCVPISNHLYFYWYRQILGQKVEFLVSFYNNEISEKSEIFDDQFSVERPDGSNFTLKIRSTKLEDSAMYFCASSEEGQGIYGYTFGSGTRLTVV.

The CDR3 bases that were read are TGCAGTGCTAAAGACAGGAGTTTCTCCTACGAG. This encodes CSAKDRSFSYE. The whole CDR3 region reads CSAKDRSFSYEQYF. J is TRBJ2-7 and V is TRBV20-1; D possibly corresponds to TRBD1 (6 bases). The read stops 3 residues short of the end of the CDR3; the missing end is completed from the germline J gene. CDR1 is DFQATT and CDR2 is SNEGSKA in the germline V gene (reference sequence). The CDR3 covers 14 residues. Trimming stripped 4 bases from V and 0 bases from J, with 13 bases between.

The table lists this clone with a few counts. The read gets to within 3 residues of the CDR3 end, and the germline J gene fills in the rest. The chain couples TRBV6-1 to TRBJ1-5, with TRBD1 matching over 7 bases. V shed 4 bases, J shed 2 bases, and the junction held 5 bases outside the gene matches. Germline V gives CDR1 MNHNS, CDR2 SASEGT. The CDR3 runs to 15 residues. The CDR3 spells CASSAGTVGNQPQHF. CDR3 DNA, as far as it was read: TGTGCCAGCAGTGCGGGGACAGTGGGCAATCAGCCC.

This clone was recorded a few times. The read terminates 3 residues before the CDR3 end, so the remaining end is supplied by the germline J gene. The chain combines TRBV7-7 with TRBJ2-2, with 9 bases that match TRBD2. Germline V lookup: CDR1 SSHAT, CDR2 FNYEAQ (reference sequence). The CDR3 is 18 residues long. Trimming removed 4 bases from V and 0 bases from J; junction bases left unmatched: 9. The CDR3 loop is CASSSALAGWANTGELFF. The covered CDR3 bases are TGTGCCAGCAGCTCCGCACTAGCGGGTTGGGCGAACACCGGGGAG.

This clone was counted between two and nine times. The observed sequence ends 3 residues before the CDR3 terminus, with the missing tail filled in from the germline J gene. The chain is built from TRBV11-2 and TRBJ2-3, with TRBD2 matching 11 bases. This CDR3 region has 15 residues. J lost 3 bases, V lost 3 bases, and 2 bases had no gene match. Germline loops: CDR1 SGHAT, CDR2 FQNNGV. CDR3 bases read: TGTGCCAGCAGCTTCCCTAGCGGGGGGACAGATACG. It specifies CASSFPSGGTDT. The full CDR3 protein reads CASSFPSGGTDTQYF.

As regards this clone: The read halts 3 residues ahead of the CDR3 end, with the missing end drawn from the germline J gene. J is TRBJ2-7 and V is TRBV18, with a possible D match to TRBD1 (6 bases). Per the germline V gene, CDR1 is KGHSH and CDR2 is LQKENI. The CDR3 consists of 15 residues. Trimming removed 5 bases at V and 3 bases at J, with 17 bases between. The sequenced CDR3 bases are TGTGCCAGCTCAGAAGAATGGGGACACTTCTACGAG. Protein sequence: CASSEEWGHFYE. Given in full, the CDR3 is CASSEEWGHFYEQYF.

This clone was found a few times. The read finishes 3 residues shy of the CDR3 end, and the germline J gene is used to complete it. The J gene is TRBJ2-7, the V gene TRBV18; 11 positions match TRBD1. This CDR3 has 14 amino acids. Germline V CDR1 and CDR2: KGHSH, LQKENI. Trimming took 3 bases from V and 5 from J; bases not matched to a gene: 3. This chain's CDR3 is CASSPGQGGHEQYF. CDR3 DNA (partial): TGTGCCAGCTCACCGGGACAGGGGGGCCACGAG.

This clone turned up a few times. The CDR3 end falls 3 residues outside the read, so it is completed with the germline J gene. The V call is TRBV6-2 or TRBV6-3, the J call TRBJ2-5, with unresolved D. V was cut by 5 bases and J by 5 bases, with 9 bases left in between. Germline CDR1 is MNHEY and CDR2 is SVGEGT. The CDR3 spans 12 residues. The CDR3 here is CASSVIRETQYF. The DNA read from the CDR3 is TGTGCCAGCAGTGTGATCCGGGAGACC.

This clone has a handful of counts. Sequencing ends 3 residues short of the CDR3 end; the germline J gene provides the rest. This chain links TRBV2 with TRBJ1-6, with D perhaps matching TRBD1 (5 bases). CDR3 size: 11 residues. Germline loops: CDR1 SNHLY, CDR2 FYNNEI. The CDR3 bases that were read are TGTGCCAGCAGGCTGGGGACTACC. It specifies CASRLGTT. The entire CDR3 sequence reads CASRLGTTLHF.

This clone was seen a few times. The covered CDR3 bases are TGTGCCAGCTCACCACAGGGGGCGCGAGGC. Its protein is CASSPQGARG. The CDR3 in its entirety is CASSPQGARGYTF. This chain links TRBV18 with TRBJ1-2; 7 nucleotides align to TRBD1. The read halts 3 residues ahead of the CDR3 end, with the missing end drawn from the germline J gene. The CDR3 has 13 amino acids. Germline V gene lookup returns CDR1 KGHSH and CDR2 LQKENI.

This clone was recorded a few times. The sequence runs out 3 residues before the end of the CDR3; the remainder is reconstructed from the germline J gene. The V gene is TRBV18, the J gene TRBJ2-3, with TRBD2 as a possible D gene (5 bases). The CDR3 is 17 residues long. The germline V gene has CDR1 KGHSH and CDR2 LQKENI. V lost 3 bases and J lost 0, with 16 bases in between. The CDR3 loop is CASSPSSSGSSTDTQYF. The sequenced CDR3 bases are TGTGCCAGCTCACCTTCGTCAAGCGGATCTAGCACAGATACG.

CDR3: CASSSLAGGPNEQFF. CDR3 bases read: TGTGCCAGCAGCTCCCTAGCGGGGGGGCCCAATGAG. The chain is built from TRBV7-6 and TRBJ2-1; 12 bases are shared with TRBD2. Read sequence stops 3 residues before the CDR3 end, and the germline J gene provides the missing end. CDR1 is SGHVS, CDR2 FNYEAQ, per germline. Unmatched junction bases numbered 4, after V lost 4 bases and J lost 6 bases. The CDR3 totals 15 residues.

This clone counts as medium-sized. The read gets to within 3 residues of the CDR3 end, and the germline J gene fills in the rest. This chain uses TRBV7-3 with TRBJ2-5, with D maybe TRBD1 (5 bases). In germline, CDR1 is SGHTA, CDR2 FQGTGA. V dropped 0 bases and J dropped 2 bases, with 10 bases sitting between them. The CDR3 covers 15 residues. Partial CDR3 DNA: TGTGCCAGCAGCTTAACCCCAGACAGACAAGAGACC. This encodes CASSLTPDRQET. The entire CDR3 is CASSLTPDRQETQYF.

Remarks on this clone: From the germline J gene comes the end of the CDR3, since the read stops 3 residues before it. V usage is TRBV6-1 and J usage is TRBJ2-7; D may be TRBD1 (6 bases). Trimming pared 4 bases from V and 2 bases from J, leaving 12 bases between. The V gene's germline CDR1 is MNHNS and CDR2 SASEGT. CDR3 length: 14 residues. The sequenced CDR3 bases are TGTGCCAGCAGTGCTGGACAGTTAACCTACGAG. Translating gives CASSAGQLTYE. The CDR3 reads in full as CASSAGQLTYEQYF.

This clone was detected ten times or more. The observed sequence ends 3 residues before the CDR3 terminus, with the missing tail filled in from the germline J gene. The chain combines TRBV10-1 with TRBJ2-3; no reliable D call. The CDR3 length is 13 residues. Deletions cut 2 bases from V and 2 bases from J, with 5 bases between. Germline V gene lookup returns CDR1 WNHNN and CDR2 SYGVQD (reference sequence). The CDR3 loop is CASSEPDTDTQYF. The part of the CDR3 DNA that was read is TGCGCCAGCAGTGAGCCAGACACAGATACG.

This clone has a handful of counts. Read sequence stops 3 residues before the CDR3 end, and the germline J gene provides the missing end. The chain is built from TRBV18 and TRBJ1-4, with no clear D. The CDR3 consists of 16 residues. V was trimmed by 3 bases and J by 0 bases, leaving 11 bases between them. Germline CDR1 and CDR2: KGHSH and LQKENI. The CDR3 here is CASSPRVGTTNEKLFF. CDR3 DNA, as far as it was read: TGTGCCAGCTCACCGAGAGTTGGCACAACTAATGAAAAA.

Points on this clone: The read gets to within 3 residues of the CDR3 end, and the germline J gene fills in the rest. The rearrangement joins TRBV7-6 to TRBJ2-3; D is ambiguous. Germline lookup yields CDR1 SGHVS and CDR2 FNYEAQ. This CDR3 spans 15 amino acids. The V end lost 1 base, the J end lost 2 bases, and 10 bases lay between the germline ends. CDR3 bases read: TGTGCCAGCAGCTTAGTTACCCGCGCCACAGATACG. It translates to CASSLVTRATDT. The CDR3 in full is CASSLVTRATDTQYF.

This clone was recorded a few times. The DNA ends 3 residues before the CDR3 does, and the rest of the CDR3 is filled in from the germline J gene. The chain recombines TRBV30 with TRBJ2-7, with 10 bases matching TRBD2. Germline V lookup: CDR1 GTSNPN, CDR2 SVGIG (reference sequence). The V gene end was trimmed by 6 bases and the J gene end by 2 bases; junction bases not matched to a gene: 7. The CDR3 has 14 residues. The DNA read from the CDR3 is TGTGCCTGCCTTGCTAGCGGGGGTCCCTACGAG. Translation: CACLASGGPYE. The entire CDR3 sequence reads CACLASGGPYEQYF.

This clone is classed as medium-sized. The read terminates 3 residues before the CDR3 end, so the remaining end is supplied by the germline J gene. This chain joins TRBV20-1 and TRBJ1-5; no clear D gene. CDR3 size: 13 residues. Trimming pared 2 bases from V and 6 bases from J, leaving 11 bases between. Germline CDR1 DFQATT, CDR2 SNEGSKA (reference sequence). CDR3 bases read: TGCAGTGCTAGACGACAAGGGCGTCAGCCC. Its protein is CSARRQGRQP. The whole CDR3 sequence is CSARRQGRQPQHF.

This chain's CDR3 is CASSIGSRVTNEKLFF. The part of the CDR3 DNA that was read is TGTGCCAGTAGTATTGGGTCCCGGGTAACTAATGAAAAA. The gene calls are TRBV19 and TRBJ1-4; D gene unclear. The read gets to within 3 residues of the CDR3 end, and the germline J gene fills in the rest. The V end lost 3 bases, the J end lost 1 base, and 12 bases lay between the germline ends. The CDR3 spans 16 residues. Germline CDR1 is LNHDA and CDR2 is SQIVND (reference sequence). Full variable domain (rest looked up from reference TRBV19 and TRBJ1-4): DGGITQSPKYLFRKEGQNVTLSCEQNLNHDAMYWYRQDPGQGLRLIYYSQIVNDFQKGDIAEGYSVSREKKESFPLTVTSAQKNPTAFYLCASSIGSRVTNEKLFFGSGTQLSVL.

This clone was seen a few times. The observed sequence ends 3 residues before the CDR3 terminus, with the missing tail filled in from the germline J gene. This chain joins TRBV19 and TRBJ1-6; D call uncertain. The CDR3 is 13 residues long. V was shortened by 3 bases and J by 7 bases, with 7 bases between the two germline ends. Looked up from germline, CDR1 is LNHDA and CDR2 is SQIVND (reference sequence). Here the CDR3 reads CASSIRGNSPLHF. The sequenced part of the CDR3 DNA is TGTGCCAGTAGTATTCGGGGAAATTCACCC.

About this clone: Read sequence stops 3 residues before the CDR3 end, and the germline J gene provides the missing end. The V and J genes are TRBV18 and TRBJ1-1; D is uncertain. The germline CDR1 and CDR2 sequences are KGHSH and LQKENI. The ends were cut back, 3 bases at V and 0 bases at J, with 11 bases in the middle. This CDR3 is 15 amino acids long. The CDR3 here is CASSPLTGVNTEAFF. Partial CDR3 DNA: TGTGCCAGCTCACCCTTAACCGGGGTGAACACTGAA. Complete variable domain (other parts from reference TRBV18 and TRBJ1-1): NAGVMQNPRHLVRRRGQEARLRCSPMKGHSHVYWYRQLPEEGLKFMVYLQKENIIDESGMPKERFSAEFPKEGPSILRIQQVVRGDSAAYFCASSPLTGVNTEAFFGQGTRLTVV.

This clone was seen a few times. The read gets to within 3 residues of the CDR3 end, and the germline J gene fills in the rest. The chain carries TRBV19 and TRBJ1-6; TRBD1 aligns across 11 bases. The V gene's germline CDR1 is LNHDA and CDR2 SQIVND (reference sequence). The CDR3 runs to 16 residues. CDR3 loop: CASRTNPGQGEGSLHF. The CDR3 DNA, read in part, is TGTGCCAGTAGGACTAACCCGGGACAGGGGGAAGGTTCC.

With respect to this clone: Sequencing ends 3 residues short of the CDR3 end; the germline J gene provides the rest. The chain carries TRBV2 and TRBJ2-3, with 16 bases identical to TRBD2. J lost 0 bases, V lost 10 bases, and 10 bases had no gene match. Germline V gives CDR1 SNHLY, CDR2 FYNNEI. This CDR3 has 18 amino acids. The CDR3 protein is CATPTGLAGGDSTDTQYF. CDR3 bases read: TGTGCCACTCCTACGGGACTAGCGGGGGGGGACAGCACAGATACG.

For this clone: The read ends 3 residues before the CDR3 terminus; that terminus is restored from the germline J gene. The rearrangement links TRBV18 to TRBJ1-1, with a weak D call TRBD1 (6 bases). Germline V gene sequence: CDR1 KGHSH, CDR2 LQKENI. V lost 3 bases and J lost 7, with 12 bases in between. The CDR3 totals 13 residues. The CDR3 protein is CASSPQGMSEAFF. The CDR3 bases that were read are TGTGCCAGCTCACCCCAGGGGATGAGTGAA. Complete variable domain (other parts from reference TRBV18 and TRBJ1-1): NAGVMQNPRHLVRRRGQEARLRCSPMKGHSHVYWYRQLPEEGLKFMVYLQKENIIDESGMPKERFSAEFPKEGPSILRIQQVVRGDSAAYFCASSPQGMSEAFFGQGTRLTVV.